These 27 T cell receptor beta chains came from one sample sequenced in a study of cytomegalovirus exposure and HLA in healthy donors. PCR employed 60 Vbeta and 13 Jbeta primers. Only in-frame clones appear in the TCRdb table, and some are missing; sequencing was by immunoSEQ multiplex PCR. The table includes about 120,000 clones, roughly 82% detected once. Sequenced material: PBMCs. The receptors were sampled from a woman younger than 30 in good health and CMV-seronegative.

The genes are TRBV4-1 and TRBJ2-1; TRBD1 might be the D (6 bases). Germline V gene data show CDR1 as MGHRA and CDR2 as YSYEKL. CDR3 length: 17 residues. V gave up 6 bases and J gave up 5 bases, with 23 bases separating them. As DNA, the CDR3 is TGCGCCAGCAGGAGAGCTAGAGGGGGAGAAGGAGACAATGAGCAGTTCTTC. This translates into CASRRARGGEGDNEQFF.

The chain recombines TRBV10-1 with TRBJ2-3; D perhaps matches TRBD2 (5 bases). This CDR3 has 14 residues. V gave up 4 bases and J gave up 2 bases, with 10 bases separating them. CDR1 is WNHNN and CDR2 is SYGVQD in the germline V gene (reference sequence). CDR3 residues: CASSARGPTDTQYF. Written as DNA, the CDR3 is TGCGCCAGCAGTGCGAGAGGGCCCACAGATACGCAGTATTTT.

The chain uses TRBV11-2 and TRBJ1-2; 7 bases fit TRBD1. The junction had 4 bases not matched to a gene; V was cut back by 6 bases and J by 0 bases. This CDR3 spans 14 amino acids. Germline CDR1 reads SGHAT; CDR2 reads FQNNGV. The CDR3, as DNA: TGTGCCAGCAGGTCAGGGGGAACTAACTATGGCTACACCTTC. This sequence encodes CASRSGGTNYGYTF.

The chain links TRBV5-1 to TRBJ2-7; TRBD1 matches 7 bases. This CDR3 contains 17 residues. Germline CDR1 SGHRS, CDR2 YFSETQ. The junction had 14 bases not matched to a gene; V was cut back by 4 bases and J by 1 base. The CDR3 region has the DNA TGCGCCAGCAGCCCCAGACCCGACAGGGATCGATCCTACGAGCAGTACTTC. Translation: CASSPRPDRDRSYEQYF. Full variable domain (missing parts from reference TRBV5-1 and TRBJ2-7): KAGVTQTPRYLIKTRGQQVTLSCSPISGHRSVSWYQQTPGQGLQFLFEYFSETQRNKGNFPGRFSGRQFSNSRSEMNVSTLELGDSALYLCASSPRPDRDRSYEQYFGPGTRLTVT.

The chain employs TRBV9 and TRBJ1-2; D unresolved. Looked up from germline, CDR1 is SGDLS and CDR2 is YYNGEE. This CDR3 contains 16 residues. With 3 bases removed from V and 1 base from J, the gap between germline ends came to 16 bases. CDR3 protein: CASSATGSGGNYGYTF. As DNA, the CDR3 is TGTGCCAGCAGCGCCACGGGGTCTGGAGGTAACTATGGCTACACCTTC.

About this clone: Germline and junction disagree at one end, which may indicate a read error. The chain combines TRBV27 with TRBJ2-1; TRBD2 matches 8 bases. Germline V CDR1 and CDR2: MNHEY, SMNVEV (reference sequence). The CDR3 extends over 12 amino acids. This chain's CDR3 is CASSPGGINGIF. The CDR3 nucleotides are TGTGCCAGCAGCCCGGGGGGGATAAATGGGATCTTC.

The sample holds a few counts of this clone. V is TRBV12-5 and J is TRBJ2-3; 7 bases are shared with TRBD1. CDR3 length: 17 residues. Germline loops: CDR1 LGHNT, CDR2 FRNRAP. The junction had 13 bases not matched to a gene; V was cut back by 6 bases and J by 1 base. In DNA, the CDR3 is TGTGCTAGTGGATCCGCCCAGGGGGAGTTTGGCACAGATACGCAGTATTTT. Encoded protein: CASGSAQGEFGTDTQYF.

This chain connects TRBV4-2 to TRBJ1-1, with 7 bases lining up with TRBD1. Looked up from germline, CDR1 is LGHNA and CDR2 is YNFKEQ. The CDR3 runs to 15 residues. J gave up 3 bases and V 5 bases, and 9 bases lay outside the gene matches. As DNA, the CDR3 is TGTGCCAGCAGCTTAACGGCGCAGGGGGACACTGAAGCTTTCTTT. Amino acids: CASSLTAQGDTEAFF.

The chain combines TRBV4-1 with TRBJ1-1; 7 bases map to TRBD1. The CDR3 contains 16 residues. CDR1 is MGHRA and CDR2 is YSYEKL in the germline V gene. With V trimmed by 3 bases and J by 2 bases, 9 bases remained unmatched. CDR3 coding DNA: TGCGCCAGCAGCCACTCCAGGGGGACACCAAACACTGAAGCTTTCTTT. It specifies CASSHSRGTPNTEAFF.

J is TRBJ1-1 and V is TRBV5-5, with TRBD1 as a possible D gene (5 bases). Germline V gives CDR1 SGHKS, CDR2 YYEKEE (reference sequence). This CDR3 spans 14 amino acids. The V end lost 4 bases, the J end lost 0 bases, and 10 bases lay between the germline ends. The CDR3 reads CASSPGLMNTEAFF. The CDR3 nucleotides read TGTGCCAGCAGCCCGGGACTGATGAACACTGAAGCTTTCTTT. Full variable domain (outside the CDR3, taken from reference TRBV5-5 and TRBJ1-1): DAGVTQSPTHLIKTRGQQVTLRCSPISGHKSVSWYQQVLGQGPQFIFQYYEKEERGRGNFPDRFSARQFPNYSSELNVNALLLGDSALYLCASSPGLMNTEAFFGQGTRLTVV.

The CDR3 protein is CAWGDRASPLHF. In DNA form, the CDR3 reads TGTGCCTGGGGGGACAGGGCTTCACCCCTCCACTTT. This rearrangement joins TRBV30 to TRBJ1-6, with 9 bases aligning to TRBD1. From germline, CDR1 is GTSNPN and CDR2 SVGIG (reference sequence). The J segment lost 9 bases and the V segment lost 5 bases, leaving 2 bases of the junction unmatched. The CDR3 runs to 12 residues.

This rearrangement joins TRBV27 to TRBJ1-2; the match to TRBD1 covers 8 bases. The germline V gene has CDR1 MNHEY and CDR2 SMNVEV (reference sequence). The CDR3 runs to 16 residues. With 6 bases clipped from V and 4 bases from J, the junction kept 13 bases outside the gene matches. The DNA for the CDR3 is TGTGCCAGCAGGGACAATAGCAGGGGGCGAGTCTATGGCTACACCTTC. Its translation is CASRDNSRGRVYGYTF.

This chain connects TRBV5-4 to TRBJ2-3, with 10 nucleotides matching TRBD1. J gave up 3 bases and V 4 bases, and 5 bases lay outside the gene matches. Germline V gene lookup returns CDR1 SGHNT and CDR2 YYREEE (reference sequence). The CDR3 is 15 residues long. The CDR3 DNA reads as TGTGCCAGCAGCCCAGGACAGGGGGGTACAGATACGCAGTATTTT. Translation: CASSPGQGGTDTQYF.

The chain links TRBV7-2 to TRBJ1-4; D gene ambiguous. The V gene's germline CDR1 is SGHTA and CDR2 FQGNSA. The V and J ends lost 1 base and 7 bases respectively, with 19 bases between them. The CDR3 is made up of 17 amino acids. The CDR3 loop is CASSLGIAGAEGEKLFF. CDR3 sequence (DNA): TGTGCCAGCAGCTTAGGTATAGCAGGCGCAGAGGGTGAAAAACTGTTTTTT.

CDR3 region: CASKGLAGGYQETQYF. The CDR3 coding sequence is TGCGCCAGCAAAGGACTAGCGGGGGGGTACCAAGAGACCCAGTACTTC. The chain has TRBV5-1 and TRBJ2-5; 15 bases line up with TRBD2. CDR1 is SGHRS and CDR2 is YFSETQ in the germline V gene. The CDR3 is 16 residues long. With V trimmed by 6 bases and J by 0 bases, 3 bases remained unmatched. The full variable domain, its missing parts supplied by reference TRBV5-1 and TRBJ2-5, is KAGVTQTPRYLIKTRGQQVTLSCSPISGHRSVSWYQQTPGQGLQFLFEYFSETQRNKGNFPGRFSGRQFSNSRSEMNVSTLELGDSALYLCASKGLAGGYQETQYFGPGTRLLVL.

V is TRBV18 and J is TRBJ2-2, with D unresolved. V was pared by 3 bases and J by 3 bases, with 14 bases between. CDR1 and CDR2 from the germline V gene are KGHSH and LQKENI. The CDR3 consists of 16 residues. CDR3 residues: CASSPVVLADTGELFF. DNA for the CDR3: TGTGCCAGCTCACCGGTGGTGTTGGCGGACACCGGGGAGCTGTTTTTT.

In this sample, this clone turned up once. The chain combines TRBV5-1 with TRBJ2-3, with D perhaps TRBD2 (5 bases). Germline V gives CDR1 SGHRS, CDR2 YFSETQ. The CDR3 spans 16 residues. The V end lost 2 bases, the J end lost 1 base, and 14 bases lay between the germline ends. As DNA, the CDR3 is TGCGCCAGCAGCTTTATTGTGGGAGCGGGCACAGATACGCAGTATTTT. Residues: CASSFIVGAGTDTQYF.

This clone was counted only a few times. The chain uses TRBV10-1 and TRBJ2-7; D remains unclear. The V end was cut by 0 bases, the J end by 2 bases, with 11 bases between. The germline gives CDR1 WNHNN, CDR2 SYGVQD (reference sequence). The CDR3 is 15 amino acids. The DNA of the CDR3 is TGCGCCAGCAGTGAGTCGATAGACTGGCCCTACGAGCAGTACTTC. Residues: CASSESIDWPYEQYF.

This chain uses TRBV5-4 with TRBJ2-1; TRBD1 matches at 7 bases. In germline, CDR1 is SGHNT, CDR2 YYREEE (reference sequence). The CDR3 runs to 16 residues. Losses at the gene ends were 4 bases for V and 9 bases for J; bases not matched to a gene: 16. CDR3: CASSPNLGQTLGEQFF. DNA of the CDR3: TGTGCCAGCAGCCCAAACCTGGGACAGACCTTGGGTGAGCAGTTCTTC. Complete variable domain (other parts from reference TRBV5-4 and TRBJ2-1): ETGVTQSPTHLIKTRGQQVTLRCSSQSGHNTVSWYQQALGQGPQFIFQYYREEENGRGNFPPRFSGLQFPNYSSELNVNALELDDSALYLCASSPNLGQTLGEQFFGPGTRLTVL.

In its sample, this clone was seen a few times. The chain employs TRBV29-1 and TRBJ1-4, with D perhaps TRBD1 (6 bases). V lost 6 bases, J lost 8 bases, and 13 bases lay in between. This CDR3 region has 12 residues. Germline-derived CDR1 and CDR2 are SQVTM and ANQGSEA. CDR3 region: CSVSSGGEKLFF. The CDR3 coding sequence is TGCAGCGTCTCGTCGGGGGGCGAAAAACTGTTTTTT.

Written as DNA, the CDR3 is TGTGCCAGCAGCCTACTAATAACTTCGGTAAACACTGAAGCTTTCTTT. This encodes CASSLLITSVNTEAFF. This chain joins TRBV4-2 and TRBJ1-1; D remains unclear. Per germline, CDR1 LGHNA and CDR2 YNFKEQ. The V gene lost 4 bases and the J gene lost 2 bases, with 17 bases spanning the gap. The CDR3 is 16 residues long.

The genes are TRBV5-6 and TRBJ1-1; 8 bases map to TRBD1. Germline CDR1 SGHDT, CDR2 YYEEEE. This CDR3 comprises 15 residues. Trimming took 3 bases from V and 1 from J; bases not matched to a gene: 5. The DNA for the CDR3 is TGTGCCAGCAGCTGGACCGGGACAGGGAACACTGAAGCTTTCTTT. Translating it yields CASSWTGTGNTEAFF.

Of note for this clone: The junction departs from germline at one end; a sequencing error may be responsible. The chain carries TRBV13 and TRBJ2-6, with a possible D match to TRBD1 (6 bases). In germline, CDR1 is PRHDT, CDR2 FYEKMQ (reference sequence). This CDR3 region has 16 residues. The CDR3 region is CASSFMGAVGANGLTF. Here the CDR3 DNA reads TGTGCCAGCAGCTTTATGGGGGCGGTTGGGGCCAACGGCCTGACTTTC.

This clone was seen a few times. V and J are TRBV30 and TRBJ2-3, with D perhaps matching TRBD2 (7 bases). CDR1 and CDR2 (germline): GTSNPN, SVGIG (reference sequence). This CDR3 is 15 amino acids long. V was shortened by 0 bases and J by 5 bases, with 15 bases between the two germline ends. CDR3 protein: CAWSVWGGSKDTQYF. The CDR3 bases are TGTGCCTGGAGTGTATGGGGGGGCTCAAAAGATACGCAGTATTTT.

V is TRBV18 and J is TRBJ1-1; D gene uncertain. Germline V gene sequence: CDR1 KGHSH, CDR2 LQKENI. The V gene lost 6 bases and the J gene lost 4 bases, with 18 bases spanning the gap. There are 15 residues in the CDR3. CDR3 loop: CASSPTGPGVTEAFF. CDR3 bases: TGTGCCAGCTCCCCAACCGGGCCCGGGGTCACTGAAGCTTTCTTT.

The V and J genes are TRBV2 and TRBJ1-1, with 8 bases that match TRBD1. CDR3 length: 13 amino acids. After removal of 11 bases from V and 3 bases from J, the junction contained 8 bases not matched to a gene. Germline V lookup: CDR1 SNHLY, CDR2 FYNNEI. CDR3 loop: CAYQGAYYTEAFF. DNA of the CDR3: TGTGCCTACCAGGGGGCCTACTACACTGAAGCTTTCTTT.

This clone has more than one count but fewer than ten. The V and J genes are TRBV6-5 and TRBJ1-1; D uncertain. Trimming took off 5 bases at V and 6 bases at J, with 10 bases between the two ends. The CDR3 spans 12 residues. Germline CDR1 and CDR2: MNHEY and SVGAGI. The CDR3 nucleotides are TGTGCCAGCAGTGGGGAGACTCCTGAAGCTTTCTTT. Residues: CASSGETPEAFF.